One TCR beta chain is described in this entry. The antigen is not known. Patients in the study, people with chemo-refractory metastatic non-small-cell lung cancer, received focal radiation plus ipilimumab CTLA-4 blockade. The V gene end was trimmed by 8 bases and the J gene end by 1 base; junction bases not matched to a gene: 8. Looked up from germline, CDR1 is MNHNS and CDR2 is SASEGT. CDR3 size: 15 residues. Clones were read by immunoSEQ multiplex PCR, and TCRdb kept only the in-frame ones, dropping some. The sample records some 87,000 clones, roughly four fifths being singletons. The sample comes from a study of radiotherapy plus CTLA-4 blockade in lung cancer. Study-wide findings and caveats: Radiotherapy with ipilimumab was followed by blood expansion of tumor-derived clones. It was early blood T cell clone dynamics, with interferon-beta, that reportedly best predicted response.

This material consisted of peripheral blood, taken from a patient treated with radiotherapy plus ipilimumab. The TCR originated in a human donor with non-small cell lung cancer that progressed on radiotherapy plus ipilimumab. V gene TRBV6-1 combines with J gene TRBJ2-1; 7 bases line up with TRBD1. This chain's CDR3 is CASGRGRGSYNEQFF. CDR3 coding DNA: TGTGCCAGCGGTCGCGGCAGGGGGTCCTACAATGAGCAGTTCTTC.